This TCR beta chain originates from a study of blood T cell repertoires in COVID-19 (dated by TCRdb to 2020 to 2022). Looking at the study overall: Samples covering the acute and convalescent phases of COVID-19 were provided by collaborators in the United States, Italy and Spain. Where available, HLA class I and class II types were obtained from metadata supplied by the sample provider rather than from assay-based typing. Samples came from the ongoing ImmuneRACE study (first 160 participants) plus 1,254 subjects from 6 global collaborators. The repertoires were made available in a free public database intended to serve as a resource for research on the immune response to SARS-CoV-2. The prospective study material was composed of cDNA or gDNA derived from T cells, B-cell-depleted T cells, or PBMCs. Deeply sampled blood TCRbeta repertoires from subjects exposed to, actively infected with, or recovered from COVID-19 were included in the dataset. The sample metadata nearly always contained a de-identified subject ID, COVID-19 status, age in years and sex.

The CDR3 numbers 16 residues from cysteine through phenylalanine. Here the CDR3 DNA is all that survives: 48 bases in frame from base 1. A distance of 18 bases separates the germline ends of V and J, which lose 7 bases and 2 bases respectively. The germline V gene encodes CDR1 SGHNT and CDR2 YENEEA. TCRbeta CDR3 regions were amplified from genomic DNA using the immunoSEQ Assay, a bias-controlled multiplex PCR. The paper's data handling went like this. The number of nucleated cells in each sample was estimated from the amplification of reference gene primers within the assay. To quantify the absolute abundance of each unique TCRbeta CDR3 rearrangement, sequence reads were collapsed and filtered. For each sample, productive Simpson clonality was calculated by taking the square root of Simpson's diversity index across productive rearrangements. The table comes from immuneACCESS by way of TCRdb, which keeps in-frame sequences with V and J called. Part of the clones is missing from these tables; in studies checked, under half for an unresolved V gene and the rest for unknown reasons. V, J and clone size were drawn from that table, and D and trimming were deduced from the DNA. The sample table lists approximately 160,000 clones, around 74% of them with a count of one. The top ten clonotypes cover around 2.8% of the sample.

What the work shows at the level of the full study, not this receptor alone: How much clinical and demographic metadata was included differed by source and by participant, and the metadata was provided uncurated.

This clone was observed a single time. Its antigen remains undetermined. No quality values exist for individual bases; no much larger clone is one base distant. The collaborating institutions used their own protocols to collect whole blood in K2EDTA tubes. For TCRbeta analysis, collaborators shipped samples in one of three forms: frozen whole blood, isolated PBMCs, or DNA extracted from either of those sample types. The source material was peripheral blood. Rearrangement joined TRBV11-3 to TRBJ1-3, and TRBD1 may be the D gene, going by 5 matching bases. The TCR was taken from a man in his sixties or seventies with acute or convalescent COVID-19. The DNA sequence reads TGTGCCAGCATGTTCGATGGGGGGATAGCTGGAAACACCATATATTTT. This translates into CASMFDGGIAGNTIYF. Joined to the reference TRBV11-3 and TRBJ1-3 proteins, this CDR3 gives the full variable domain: EAGVVQSPRYKIIEKKQPVAFWCNPISGHNTLYWYLQNLGQGPELLIRYENEEAVDDSQLPKDRFSAERLKGVDSTLKIQPAELGDSAVYLCASMFDGGIAGNTIYFGEGSWLTVV.